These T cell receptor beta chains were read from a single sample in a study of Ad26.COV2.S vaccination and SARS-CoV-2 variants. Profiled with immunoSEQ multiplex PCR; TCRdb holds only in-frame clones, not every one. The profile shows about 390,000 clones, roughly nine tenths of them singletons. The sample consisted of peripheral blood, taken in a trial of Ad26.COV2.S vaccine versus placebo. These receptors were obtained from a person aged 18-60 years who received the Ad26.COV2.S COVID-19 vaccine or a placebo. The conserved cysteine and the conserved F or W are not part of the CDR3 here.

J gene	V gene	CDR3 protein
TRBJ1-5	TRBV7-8	ASSVRLGNQPQH
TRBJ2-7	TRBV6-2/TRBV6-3	ASSTLFPYEQY
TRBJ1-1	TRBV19	ASSIRGQSTEAF
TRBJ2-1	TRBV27	ASSLASGTVNEQF
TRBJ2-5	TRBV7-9	ASSLGSGGAQETQY
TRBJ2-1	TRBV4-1	ASSHFPDSSYNEQF
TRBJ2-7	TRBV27	ASSFDRGEQY
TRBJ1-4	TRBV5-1	ASSSGQLATNEKLF
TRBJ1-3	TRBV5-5	ASSLQGGLLSGNTIY
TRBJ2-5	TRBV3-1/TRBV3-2	ASSQVGLTSGQETQY
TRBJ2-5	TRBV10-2	ASRDRSGGLQETQY
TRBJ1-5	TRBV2	ASTQEASNQPQH
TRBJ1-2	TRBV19	ASSIEGMFGYT
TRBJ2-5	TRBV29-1	SDLQGAETQY
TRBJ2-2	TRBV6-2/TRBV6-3	ASSNQGGNGELF
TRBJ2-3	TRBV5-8	ASSNGQGRGFTDTQY
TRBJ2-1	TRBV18	ASSHGGPGNEQF
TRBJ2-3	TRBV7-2	ATARGASVNTQY
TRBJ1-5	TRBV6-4	ASSDGGKTNQPQH
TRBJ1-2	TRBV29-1	SVGAGPYSNYGYT
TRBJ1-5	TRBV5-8	ASSLEGGNQPQH
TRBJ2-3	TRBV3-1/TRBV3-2	ASSQDKRDTQY
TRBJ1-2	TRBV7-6	ASSLDYRGRGYT
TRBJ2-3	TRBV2	ASSEAPTSRTDTQY
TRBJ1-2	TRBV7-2	ASSLLRDEYGYT
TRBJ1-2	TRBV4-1	ASSQDRDSSVGYT
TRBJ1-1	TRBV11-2	ASSLKAGAGAF
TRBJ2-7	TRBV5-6	ASSPIGRRVGNEQY
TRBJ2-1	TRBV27	ATCLDRVVCNEQF
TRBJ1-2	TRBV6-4	ASSPGTVGYGYT
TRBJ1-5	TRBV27	AGKGQGASQPQH
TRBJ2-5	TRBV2	ASSGLAGQETQY
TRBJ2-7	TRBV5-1	ASSLAGTGVYEQY
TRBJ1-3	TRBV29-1	SVGEFWGNTIY
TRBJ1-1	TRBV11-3	ASSFGGSATEAF
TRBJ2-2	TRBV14	ASSPGRNTGELF
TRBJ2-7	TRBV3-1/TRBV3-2	ASSHGTSGGPHPYEQY
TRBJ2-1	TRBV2	ASSAGQVYNEQF
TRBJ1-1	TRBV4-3	ASSSDRGTEAF
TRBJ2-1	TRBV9	ASSVMTGGLYNEQF
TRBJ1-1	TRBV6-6	ASSYGAMNTEAF
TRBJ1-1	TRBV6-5	ASRKLGAEAF
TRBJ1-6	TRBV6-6	ASSYSIAGSPLH
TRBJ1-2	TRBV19	ASISTGSPTTNYGYT
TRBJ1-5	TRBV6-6	ASSQKQGLNNQPQH
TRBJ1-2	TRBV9	ASSAMPSSNYGYT
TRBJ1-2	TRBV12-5	ASGLGGSYNYGYT
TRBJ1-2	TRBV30	AWSVRGQGSGYT
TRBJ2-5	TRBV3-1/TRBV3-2	ASSEERLAGQETQY
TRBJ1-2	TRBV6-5	ASSYSSQGAFGGYT
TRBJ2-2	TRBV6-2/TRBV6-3	ASSRGGRTGELF